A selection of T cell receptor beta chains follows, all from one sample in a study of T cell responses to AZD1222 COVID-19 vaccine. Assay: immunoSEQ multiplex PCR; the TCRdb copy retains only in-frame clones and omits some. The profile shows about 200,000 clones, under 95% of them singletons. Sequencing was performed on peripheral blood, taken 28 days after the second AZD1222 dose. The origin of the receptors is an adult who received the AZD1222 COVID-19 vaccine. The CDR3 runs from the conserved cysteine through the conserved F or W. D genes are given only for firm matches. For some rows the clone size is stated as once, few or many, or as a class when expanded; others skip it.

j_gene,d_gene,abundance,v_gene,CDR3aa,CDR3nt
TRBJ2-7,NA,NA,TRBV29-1,CSVYRDTAYEQYF,TGCAGCGTTTACCGGGACACGGCCTACGAGCAGTACTTC
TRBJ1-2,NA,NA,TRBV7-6,CASSPSVQGIYGYTF,TGTGCCAGCAGCCCTTCAGTACAGGGTATCTATGGCTACACCTTC
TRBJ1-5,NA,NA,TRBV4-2,CASSQVSESNQPQHF,TGTGCCAGCAGCCAGGTCTCTGAGAGCAATCAGCCCCAGCATTTT
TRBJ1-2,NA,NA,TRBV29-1,CSVEGQDGYGYTF,TGCAGCGTTGAAGGACAGGACGGCTATGGCTACACCTTC
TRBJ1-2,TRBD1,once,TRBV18,CASSPTPPSRGPGGYTF,TGTGCCAGCTCACCTACTCCGCCGAGCAGGGGGCCGGGTGGCTACACCTTC
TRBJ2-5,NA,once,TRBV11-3,CASSYRVSETQYF,TGTGCCAGCAGCTACCGGGTCTCTGAGACCCAGTACTTC
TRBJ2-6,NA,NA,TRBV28,CASRSPSSGANVLTF,TGTGCCAGCAGGTCCCCCAGCTCTGGGGCCAACGTCCTGACTTTC
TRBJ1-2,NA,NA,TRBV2,CASFALLGANYTF,TGTGCCAGCTTTGCGCTTTTAGGGGCCAATTACACCTTC
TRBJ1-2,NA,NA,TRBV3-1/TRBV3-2,CASSQETGRYGYTF,TGTGCCAGCAGCCAAGAAACGGGCAGATATGGCTACACCTTC
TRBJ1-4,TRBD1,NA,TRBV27,CASSPSGRGELFF,TGTGCCAGCAGTCCATCCGGCAGGGGGGAACTGTTTTTT
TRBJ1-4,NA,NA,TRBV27,CASSLGGTNEKLFF,TGTGCCAGCAGTTTAGGGGGAACTAATGAAAAACTGTTTTTT
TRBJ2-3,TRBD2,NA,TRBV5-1,CASSLGLSGGASTDTQYF,TGCGCCAGCAGCTTGGGGCTGAGCGGGGGGGCAAGCACAGATACGCAGTATTTT
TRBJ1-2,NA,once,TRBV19,CAVGSGYGYTF,TGTGCCGTGGGGTCGGGCTATGGCTACACCTTC
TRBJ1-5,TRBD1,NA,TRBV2,CASSGTGGGYSNQPQHF,TGTGCCAGCAGTGGAACAGGGGGGGGGTATAGCAATCAGCCCCAGCATTTT
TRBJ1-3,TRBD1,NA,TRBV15,CATSRTGGNTIYF,TGTGCCACCAGCAGGACAGGGGGAAACACCATATATTTT
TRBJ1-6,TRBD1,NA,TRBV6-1,CASSEWTGLNSPLHF,TGTGCCAGCAGTGAATGGACAGGGTTAAATTCACCCCTCCACTTT
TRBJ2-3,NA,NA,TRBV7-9,CASSLGLAMSTDTQYF,TGTGCCAGCAGCTTAGGGCTAGCGATGAGCACAGATACGCAGTATTTT
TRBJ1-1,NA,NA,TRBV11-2,CASSSPPAEAFF,TGTGCCAGCAGCTCGCCCCCCGCTGAAGCTTTCTTT
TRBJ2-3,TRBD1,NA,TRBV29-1,CSGGQSSTDTQYF,TGCAGCGGGGGACAGAGTAGCACAGATACGCAGTATTTT
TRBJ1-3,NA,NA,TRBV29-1,CSVASGNTIYF,TGCAGCGTTGCCTCTGGAAACACCATATATTTT
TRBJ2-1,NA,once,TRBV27,CASTDVRSYNEQFF,TGTGCCAGCACGGATGTCCGCTCCTACAATGAGCAGTTCTTC
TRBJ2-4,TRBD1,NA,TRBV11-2,CASSLDPTMDRGLRDIQYF,TGTGCCAGCAGCTTAGACCCCACGATGGACAGGGGGCTAAGGGACATTCAGTACTTC